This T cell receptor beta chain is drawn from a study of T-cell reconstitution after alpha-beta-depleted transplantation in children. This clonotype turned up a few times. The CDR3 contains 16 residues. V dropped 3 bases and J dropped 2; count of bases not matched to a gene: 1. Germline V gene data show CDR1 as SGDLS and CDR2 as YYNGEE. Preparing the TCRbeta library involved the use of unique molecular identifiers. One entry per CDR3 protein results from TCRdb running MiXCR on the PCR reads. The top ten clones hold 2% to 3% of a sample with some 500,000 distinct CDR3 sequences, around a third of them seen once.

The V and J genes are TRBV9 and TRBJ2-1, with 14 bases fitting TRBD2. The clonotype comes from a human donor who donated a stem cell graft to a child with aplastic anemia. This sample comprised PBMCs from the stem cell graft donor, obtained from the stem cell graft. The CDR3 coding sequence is TGTGCCAGCAGCGGACTAGCGGGAGGGCCCTACAATGAGCAGTTCTTC. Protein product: CASSGLAGGPYNEQFF.